Listed here are 23 T cell receptor beta chains from one sample, sequenced in a study of shared clonotypes between healthy human individuals. Libraries were prepared by immunoSEQ multiplex PCR; TCRdb keeps only in-frame clonotypes and omits some of them. The sample includes some 580,000 clones, around 97% of them seen just once. The specimen was naive CD4+ T cells sorted from blood. The subset here: CD45RA+ positively selected. The receptors were gathered from a woman under 40 in good health.

This chain links TRBV5-1 with TRBJ1-2; D uncertain. This CDR3 has 13 residues. Trimming removed 2 bases at V and 5 bases at J, with 10 bases between. The germline V gene encodes CDR1 SGHRS and CDR2 YFSETQ. CDR3 sequence (DNA): TGCGCCAGCAGCTTTACAGCTATATATGGCTACACCTTC. It yields the protein CASSFTAIYGYTF.

The chain employs TRBV2 and TRBJ2-1; 7 bases match TRBD2. Trimming took 1 base from V and 9 from J; bases not matched to a gene: 12. The length of the CDR3 is 16 residues. Germline assignment: CDR1 SNHLY and CDR2 FYNNEI. The CDR3 nucleotides read TGTGCCAGCAGTGAAGAGGTGGGAGGGCAAAATCGTGAGCAGTTCTTC. This encodes CASSEEVGGQNREQFF.

The chain carries TRBV4-1 and TRBJ1-1, with D tentatively TRBD1 (5 bases). V gave up 3 bases and J gave up 5 bases, with 13 bases separating them. CDR1 is MGHRA and CDR2 is YSYEKL in the germline V gene. The CDR3 consists of 14 residues. The CDR3 nucleotides read TGCGCCAGCAGCCATCAAGGCGGGGGAACTGAAGCTTTCTTT. It translates to CASSHQGGGTEAFF.

The V and J genes are TRBV5-1 and TRBJ1-1; TRBD1 aligns across 11 bases. The trim removed 4 bases at V and 3 bases at J, leaving 2 bases unmatched. The CDR3 sequence is 14 residues long. Germline values: CDR1 SGHRS, CDR2 YFSETQ. The CDR3 sequence is CASSGQGADTEAFF. The CDR3 DNA reads as TGCGCCAGCAGCGGACAGGGGGCGGACACTGAAGCTTTCTTT.

This clone has only a few counts. The chain combines TRBV27 with TRBJ2-1; D unresolved. This CDR3 spans 13 amino acids. V dropped 4 bases and J dropped 2 bases, with 6 bases sitting between them. Germline values: CDR1 MNHEY, CDR2 SMNVEV (reference sequence). CDR3 bases: TGTGCCAGCAGTTCCCGACCCTACAATGAGCAGTTCTTC. It translates to CASSSRPYNEQFF.

The chain joins TRBV19 to TRBJ2-6, with D perhaps assigned TRBD1 or TRBD2 (5 bases each). CDR3 length: 17 amino acids. Germline-derived CDR1 and CDR2 are LNHDA and SQIVND (reference sequence). V dropped 2 bases and J dropped 0 bases, with 11 bases sitting between them. CDR3 DNA sequence: TGTGCCAGTAGTATAAGGGGAGATAGCTCTGGGGCCAACGTCCTGACTTTC. This codes for CASSIRGDSSGANVLTF.

Notes on this clone: The same CDR3 arises from other DNA sequences in this sample as well. The chain links TRBV27 to TRBJ2-7; D is possibly TRBD2 (5 bases). V was cut by 3 bases and J by 2 bases, with 8 bases left in between. The CDR3 covers 13 residues. Germline lookup yields CDR1 MNHEY and CDR2 SMNVEV (reference sequence). CDR3 coding DNA: TGTGCCAGCAGTTTGGCCGGGGCCTACGAGCAGTACTTC. Protein: CASSLAGAYEQYF.

The J gene is TRBJ2-2, the V gene TRBV6-1; D remains unclear. The CDR3 totals 13 residues. V lost 5 bases and J 1 base, leaving 5 bases between the germline ends. The germline V gene has CDR1 MNHNS and CDR2 SASEGT. The CDR3 loop is CASSSGNTGELFF. CDR3 DNA sequence: TGTGCCAGCAGTTCAGGGAACACCGGGGAGCTGTTTTTT.

The rearrangement links TRBV18 to TRBJ2-7; 9 bases match TRBD1. This CDR3 region has 15 residues. Per germline, CDR1 KGHSH and CDR2 LQKENI. V lost 2 bases and J lost 1; bases outside the gene matches: 3. The CDR3 DNA follows: TGTGCCAGCTCACCAGGGACAGGGATATCCTACGAGCAGTACTTC. Residues: CASSPGTGISYEQYF.

For the CDR3, the DNA is TGTGCCACCGGACAGGGCTACACCTTC. This encodes CATGQGYTF. This rearrangement joins TRBV19 to TRBJ1-2; perhaps TRBD1 as D (6 bases). The CDR3 totals 9 residues. V lost 10 bases to trimming and J lost 8 bases, with 8 bases between them. Germline CDR1 is LNHDA and CDR2 is SQIVND (reference sequence).

Concerning this clone itself: The sample contains more than one DNA sequence encoding this CDR3. This chain joins TRBV5-1 and TRBJ2-1, with 12 bases aligning to TRBD2. Germline CDR1 SGHRS, CDR2 YFSETQ. This CDR3 contains 15 residues. Trimming cost V 2 bases and J 6 bases; bases outside gene matches: 3. The CDR3 DNA sequence: TGCGCCAGCAGCTTAGGGACTAGCGGGCTCAATGAGCAGTTCTTC. Translating gives CASSLGTSGLNEQFF.

The chain joins TRBV6-1 to TRBJ2-2; 9 bases align to TRBD2. The junction had 4 bases not matched to a gene; V was cut back by 2 bases and J by 6 bases. CDR3 length equals 15 residues. The germline V gene has CDR1 MNHNS and CDR2 SASEGT. In DNA, the CDR3 is TGTGCCAGCAGTGAACTAGCGGGAAAGGCCGGGGAGCTGTTTTTT. Protein sequence: CASSELAGKAGELFF.

The chain carries TRBV5-1 and TRBJ1-1; D may be TRBD1 (5 bases). CDR1 is SGHRS and CDR2 is YFSETQ in the germline V gene. V gave up 9 bases and J gave up 1 base, with 16 bases separating them. The CDR3 spans 14 residues. This chain's CDR3 is CATTSGERNTEAFF. CDR3 coding DNA: TGCGCCACCACTTCGGGGGAAAGGAACACTGAAGCTTTCTTT. Variable domain in full (rest from reference TRBV5-1 and TRBJ1-1): KAGVTQTPRYLIKTRGQQVTLSCSPISGHRSVSWYQQTPGQGLQFLFEYFSETQRNKGNFPGRFSGRQFSNSRSEMNVSTLELGDSALYLCATTSGERNTEAFFGQGTRLTVV.

CDR3 sequence: CASSGRRTPTNYGYTF. In DNA form, the CDR3 reads TGTGCCAGCAGTGGGAGGAGGACACCGACTAACTATGGCTACACCTTC. The rearrangement uses TRBV2 and TRBJ1-2, with TRBD1 as a possible D gene (5 bases). The ends were cut back, 4 bases at V and 0 bases at J, with 15 bases in the middle. The CDR3 totals 16 residues. Germline loops: CDR1 SNHLY, CDR2 FYNNEI.

CDR3 in DNA: TGTGCCAGCAGCTTACGGACAGGGAAGGACTATGGCTACACCTTC. As protein: CASSLRTGKDYGYTF. V usage is TRBV7-8 and J usage is TRBJ1-2; 8 bases agree with TRBD1. This CDR3 spans 15 amino acids. The germline V gene encodes CDR1 SGHVS and CDR2 FQNEAQ. V dropped 2 bases and J dropped 3; count of bases not matched to a gene: 5.

J is TRBJ2-3 and V is TRBV11-2; the D gene is possibly TRBD2 (5 bases). V lost 4 bases, J lost 7 bases, and 15 bases lay in between. The germline V gene has CDR1 SGHAT and CDR2 FQNNGV. The CDR3 is 14 amino acids. The CDR3 coding sequence is TGTGCCAGCAGCTCCTCGGGTAGCGCTCATACGCAGTATTTT. Its protein product is CASSSSGSAHTQYF.

The rearrangement uses TRBV19 and TRBJ2-3; tentatively, D is TRBD2 (6 bases). The V gene lost 3 bases and the J gene lost 6 bases, with 13 bases spanning the gap. This CDR3 has 14 amino acids. The germline gives CDR1 LNHDA, CDR2 SQIVND (reference sequence). CDR3: CASSITSGRDTQYF. In DNA, the CDR3 is TGTGCCAGTAGTATTACCAGCGGGCGGGATACGCAGTATTTT.

V gene TRBV28 combines with J gene TRBJ2-7; D ambiguous. Germline CDR1 MDHEN, CDR2 SYDVKM. The V gene lost 6 bases and the J gene lost 2 bases, with 5 bases spanning the gap. The CDR3 is made up of 11 amino acids. The CDR3 reads CASRATYEQYF. CDR3 in DNA: TGTGCCAGCAGGGCTACCTACGAGCAGTACTTC. The full variable domain, with the rest looked up from reference TRBV28 and TRBJ2-7, is DVKVTQSSRYLVKRTGEKVFLECVQDMDHENMFWYRQDPGLGLRLIYFSYDVKMKEKGDIPEGYSVSREKKERFSLILESASTNQTSMYLCASRATYEQYFGPGTRLTVT.

The chain has TRBV7-2 and TRBJ2-7, with D possibly TRBD2 on 5 matching bases. Germline loops: CDR1 SGHTA, CDR2 FQGNSA. The CDR3 has 16 residues. V was pared by 1 base and J by 2 bases, with 15 bases between. The CDR3 region has the DNA TGTGCCAGCAGCTTAGGGCGGGCCGGAACCACCTACGAGCAGTACTTC. Its translation is CASSLGRAGTTYEQYF.

The rearrangement uses TRBV19 and TRBJ2-5; 11 bases map to TRBD2. TRBJ2-7 matches the DNA end more closely, so the J call is doubtful. CDR3 length: 15 residues. The V gene's germline CDR1 is LNHDA and CDR2 SQIVND (reference sequence). CDR3 in amino acids: CASSISSGRHYEQYF. CDR3 nucleotides: TGTGCCAGTAGTATATCTAGCGGGAGGCACTACGAGCAGTACTTC.

This clone occurred a few times. The genes are TRBV7-6 and TRBJ1-5; the D gene is possibly TRBD1 (5 bases). The CDR3 runs 15 residues. Germline CDR1 SGHVS, CDR2 FNYEAQ. V was shortened by 2 bases and J by 5 bases, with 13 bases between the two germline ends. The CDR3 loop is CASSLMQGTDQPQHF. The CDR3 nucleotides read TGTGCCAGCAGCTTAATGCAGGGCACCGATCAGCCCCAGCATTTT.

The chain is built from TRBV6-5 and TRBJ1-5; 7 nucleotides match TRBD1. Looked up from germline, CDR1 is MNHEY and CDR2 is SVGAGI. J lost 2 bases, V lost 6 bases, and 7 bases had no gene match. The CDR3 consists of 15 residues. For the CDR3, the DNA is TGTGCCAGCAGGTCCGACAGGGCGGGCAATCAGCCCCAGCATTTT. As protein: CASRSDRAGNQPQHF.

The chain recombines TRBV5-1 with TRBJ2-7; D ambiguous. V was pared by 1 base and J by 2 bases, with 10 bases between. The CDR3 contains 14 residues. Germline V gene data show CDR1 as SGHRS and CDR2 as YFSETQ. Written as DNA, the CDR3 is TGCGCCAGCAGCTTGACAACCACTCCCTACGAGCAGTACTTC. This translates into CASSLTTTPYEQYF.